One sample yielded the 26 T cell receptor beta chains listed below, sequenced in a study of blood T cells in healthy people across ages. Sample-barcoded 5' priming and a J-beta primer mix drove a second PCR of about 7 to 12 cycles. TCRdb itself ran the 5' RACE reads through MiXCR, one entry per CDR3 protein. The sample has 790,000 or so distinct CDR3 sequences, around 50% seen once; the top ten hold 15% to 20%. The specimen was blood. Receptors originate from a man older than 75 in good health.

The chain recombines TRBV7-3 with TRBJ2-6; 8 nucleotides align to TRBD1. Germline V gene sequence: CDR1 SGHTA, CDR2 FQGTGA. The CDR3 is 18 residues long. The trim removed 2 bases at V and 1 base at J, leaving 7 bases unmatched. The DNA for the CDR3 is TGTGCCAGCAGCTTAGTCAGGGGGCAAACTTCTGGGGCCAACGTCCTGACTTTC. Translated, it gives CASSLVRGQTSGANVLTF. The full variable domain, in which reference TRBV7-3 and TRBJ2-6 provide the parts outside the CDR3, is GAGVSQTPSNKVTEKGKYVELRCDPISGHTALYWYRQSLGQGPEFLIYFQGTGAADDSGLPNDRFFAVRPEGSVSTLKIQRTERGDSAVYLCASSLVRGQTSGANVLTFGAGSRLTVL.

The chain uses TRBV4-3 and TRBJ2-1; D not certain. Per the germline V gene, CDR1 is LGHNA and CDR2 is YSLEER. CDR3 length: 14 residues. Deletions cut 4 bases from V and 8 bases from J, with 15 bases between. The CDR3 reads CASSPPEGPDEQFF. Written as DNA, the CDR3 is TGCGCCAGCAGCCCCCCTGAAGGCCCAGATGAGCAGTTCTTC.

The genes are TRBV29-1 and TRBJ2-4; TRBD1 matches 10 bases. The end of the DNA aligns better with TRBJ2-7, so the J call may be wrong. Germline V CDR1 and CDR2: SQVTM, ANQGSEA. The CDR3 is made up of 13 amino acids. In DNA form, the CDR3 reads TGCAGCGTCGGCGGGACAGGGGACTACGAGCAGTACTTC. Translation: CSVGGTGDYEQYF.

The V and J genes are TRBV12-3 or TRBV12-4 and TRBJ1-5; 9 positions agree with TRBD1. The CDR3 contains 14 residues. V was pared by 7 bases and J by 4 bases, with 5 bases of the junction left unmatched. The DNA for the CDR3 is TGTGCCAGCACCCTAGGACAGGGGAATCAGCCCCAGCATTTT. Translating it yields CASTLGQGNQPQHF.

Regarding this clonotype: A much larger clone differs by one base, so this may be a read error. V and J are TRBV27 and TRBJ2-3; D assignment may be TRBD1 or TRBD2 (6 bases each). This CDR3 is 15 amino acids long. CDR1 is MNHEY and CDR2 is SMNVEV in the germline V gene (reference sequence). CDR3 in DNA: TGTGCCAGCCCCCCGAGGGGGGAGGAGGTAGATTCGCAGTATTTT. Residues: CASPPRGEEVDSQYF.

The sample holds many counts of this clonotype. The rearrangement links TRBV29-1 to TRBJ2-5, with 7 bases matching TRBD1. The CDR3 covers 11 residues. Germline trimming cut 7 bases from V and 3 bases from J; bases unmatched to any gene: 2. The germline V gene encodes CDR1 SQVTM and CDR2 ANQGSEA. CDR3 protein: CSAGQEETQYF. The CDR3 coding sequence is TGCAGCGCAGGACAGGAAGAGACCCAGTACTTC. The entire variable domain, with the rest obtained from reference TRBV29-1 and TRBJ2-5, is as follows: SAVISQKPSRDICQRGTSLTIQCQVDSQVTMMFWYRQQPGQSLTLIATANQGSEATYESGFVIDKFPISRPNLTFSTLTVSNMSPEDSSIYLCSAGQEETQYFGPGTRLLVL.

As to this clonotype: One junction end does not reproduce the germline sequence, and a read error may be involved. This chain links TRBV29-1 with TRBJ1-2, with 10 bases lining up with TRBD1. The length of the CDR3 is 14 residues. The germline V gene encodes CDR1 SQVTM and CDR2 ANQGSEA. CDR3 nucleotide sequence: TGCAGCGTTGGGCAGACAGGGGGCATCTATGGCTGCACCTTC. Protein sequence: CSVGQTGGIYGCTF.

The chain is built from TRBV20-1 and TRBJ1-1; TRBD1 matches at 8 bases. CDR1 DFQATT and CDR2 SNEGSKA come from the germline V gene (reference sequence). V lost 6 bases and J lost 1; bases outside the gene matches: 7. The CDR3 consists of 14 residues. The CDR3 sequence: CSAAYRGTNTEAFF. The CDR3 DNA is TGCAGTGCGGCCTACAGGGGGACGAACACTGAAGCTTTCTTT.

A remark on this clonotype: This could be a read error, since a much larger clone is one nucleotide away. The CDR3 DNA sequence: TGTGCCAGCAGCATACAATTCTACGGGCAGTACTTC. Translating it yields CASSIQFYGQYF. The chain couples TRBV7-9 to TRBJ2-5; no definite D call. Deletions cut 5 bases from V and 11 bases from J, with 15 bases between. Germline CDR1 reads SEHNR; CDR2 reads FQNEAQ (reference sequence). The CDR3 extends over 12 amino acids.

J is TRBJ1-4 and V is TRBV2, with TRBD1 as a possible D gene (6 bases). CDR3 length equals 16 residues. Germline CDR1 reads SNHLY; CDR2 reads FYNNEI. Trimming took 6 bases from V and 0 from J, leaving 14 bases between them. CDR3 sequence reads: CASSVRDTATNEKLFF. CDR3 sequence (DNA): TGTGCCAGCAGCGTCCGGGACACAGCAACTAATGAAAAACTGTTTTTT.

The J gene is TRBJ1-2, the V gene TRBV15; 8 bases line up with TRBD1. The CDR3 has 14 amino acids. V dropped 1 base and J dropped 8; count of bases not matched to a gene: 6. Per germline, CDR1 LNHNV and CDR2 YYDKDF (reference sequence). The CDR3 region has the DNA TGTGCCACCAGCAGAGCGACAGGGGCAGGCGGCTACACCTTC. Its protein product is CATSRATGAGGYTF.

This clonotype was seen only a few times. The CDR3 coding sequence is TGCGCCAGCGTAGCATACCGGCTTTTAGCCTTTCAGCCCCAGCATTTT. Translation gives CASVAYRLLAFQPQHF. This chain joins TRBV4-3 and TRBJ1-5; D uncertain. Germline CDR1 and CDR2: LGHNA and YSLEER. There are 16 residues in the CDR3. V dropped 8 bases and J dropped 6 bases, with 23 bases sitting between them.

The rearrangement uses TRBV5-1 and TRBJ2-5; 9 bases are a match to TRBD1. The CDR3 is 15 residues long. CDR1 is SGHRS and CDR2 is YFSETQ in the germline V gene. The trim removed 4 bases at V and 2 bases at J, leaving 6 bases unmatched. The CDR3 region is CASSGRDRVQETQYF. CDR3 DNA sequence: TGCGCCAGCAGCGGCCGGGACAGGGTACAAGAGACCCAGTACTTC.

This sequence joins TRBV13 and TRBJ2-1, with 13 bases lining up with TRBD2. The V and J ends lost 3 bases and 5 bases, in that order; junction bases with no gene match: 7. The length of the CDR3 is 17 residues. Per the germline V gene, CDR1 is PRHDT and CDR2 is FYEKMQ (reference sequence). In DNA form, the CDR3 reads TGTGCCAGCAGCTTCTCCTGGACTAGCGGGAGAAACAATGAGCAGTTCTTC. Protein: CASSFSWTSGRNNEQFF.

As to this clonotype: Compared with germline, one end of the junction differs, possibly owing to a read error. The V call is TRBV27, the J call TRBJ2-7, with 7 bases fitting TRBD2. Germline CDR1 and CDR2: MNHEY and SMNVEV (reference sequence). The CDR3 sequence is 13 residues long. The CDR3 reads CVSSVREGYEQYF. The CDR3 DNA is TGTGTCAGCAGTGTGAGGGAGGGCTACGAGCAGTACTTC.

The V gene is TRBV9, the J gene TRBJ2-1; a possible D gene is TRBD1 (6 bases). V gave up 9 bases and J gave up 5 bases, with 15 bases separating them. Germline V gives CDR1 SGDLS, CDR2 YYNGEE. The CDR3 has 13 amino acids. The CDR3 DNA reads TGTGCCACCCAGGGGCACATGGACAATGAGCAGTTCTTC. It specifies CATQGHMDNEQFF.

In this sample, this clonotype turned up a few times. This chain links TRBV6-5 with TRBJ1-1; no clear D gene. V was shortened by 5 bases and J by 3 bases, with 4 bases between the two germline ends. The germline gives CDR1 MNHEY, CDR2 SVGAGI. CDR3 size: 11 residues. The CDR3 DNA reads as TGTGCCAGCAGTCGGGACACTGAAGCTTTCTTT. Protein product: CASSRDTEAFF.

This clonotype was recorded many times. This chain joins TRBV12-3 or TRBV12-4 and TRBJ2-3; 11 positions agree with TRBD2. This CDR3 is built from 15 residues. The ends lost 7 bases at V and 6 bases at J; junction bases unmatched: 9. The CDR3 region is CASKELAGVGDTQYF. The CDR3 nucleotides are TGTGCCAGCAAAGAACTAGCGGGAGTAGGGGATACGCAGTATTTT.

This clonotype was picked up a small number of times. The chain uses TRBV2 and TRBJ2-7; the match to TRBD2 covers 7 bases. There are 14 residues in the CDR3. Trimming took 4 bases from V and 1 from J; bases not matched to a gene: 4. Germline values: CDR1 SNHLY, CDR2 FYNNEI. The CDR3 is CASSGVRESYEQYF. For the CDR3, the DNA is TGTGCCAGCAGTGGTGTGCGGGAGTCCTACGAGCAGTACTTC.

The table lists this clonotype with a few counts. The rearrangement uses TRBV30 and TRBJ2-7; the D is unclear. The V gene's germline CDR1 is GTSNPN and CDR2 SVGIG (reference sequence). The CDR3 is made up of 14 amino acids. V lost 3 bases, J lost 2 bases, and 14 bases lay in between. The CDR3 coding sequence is TGTGCCTGGAGGAAGGGCATAGCCACCTACGAGCAGTACTTC. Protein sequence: CAWRKGIATYEQYF. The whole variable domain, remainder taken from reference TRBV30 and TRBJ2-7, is SQTIHQWPATLVQPVGSPLSLECTVEGTSNPNLYWYRQAAGRGLQLLFYSVGIGQISSEVPQNLSASRPQDRQFILSSKKLLLSDSGFYLCAWRKGIATYEQYFGPGTRLTVT.

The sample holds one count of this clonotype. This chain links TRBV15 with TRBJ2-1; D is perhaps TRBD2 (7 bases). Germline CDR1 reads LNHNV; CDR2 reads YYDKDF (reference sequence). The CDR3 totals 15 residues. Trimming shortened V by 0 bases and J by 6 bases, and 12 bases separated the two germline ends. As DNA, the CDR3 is TGTGCCACCAGCAGAGACCGGGGGGCCCTCAATGAGCAGTTCTTC. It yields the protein CATSRDRGALNEQFF. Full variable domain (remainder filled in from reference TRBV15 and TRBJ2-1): DAMVIQNPRYQVTQFGKPVTLSCSQTLNHNVMYWYQQKSSQAPKLLFHYYDKDFNNEADTPDNFQSRRPNTSFCFLDIRSPGLGDTAMYLCATSRDRGALNEQFFGPGTRLTVL.

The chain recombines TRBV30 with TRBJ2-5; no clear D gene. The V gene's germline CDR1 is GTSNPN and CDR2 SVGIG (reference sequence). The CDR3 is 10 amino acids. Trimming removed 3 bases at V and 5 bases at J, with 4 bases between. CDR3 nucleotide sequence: TGTGCCTGGAGGAGGGAGACCCAGTACTTC. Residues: CAWRRETQYF.

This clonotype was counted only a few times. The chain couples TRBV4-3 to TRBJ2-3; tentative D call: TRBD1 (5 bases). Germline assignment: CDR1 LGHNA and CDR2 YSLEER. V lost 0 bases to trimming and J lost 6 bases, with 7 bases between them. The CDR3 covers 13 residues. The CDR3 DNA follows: TGCGCCAGCAGCCAAGAAGGGGTGGATACGCAGTATTTT. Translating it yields CASSQEGVDTQYF.

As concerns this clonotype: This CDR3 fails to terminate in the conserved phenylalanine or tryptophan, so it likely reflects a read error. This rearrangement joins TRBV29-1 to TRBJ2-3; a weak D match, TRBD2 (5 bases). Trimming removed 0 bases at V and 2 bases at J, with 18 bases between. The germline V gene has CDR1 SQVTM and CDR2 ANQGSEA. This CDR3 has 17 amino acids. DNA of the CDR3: TGCAGCGTTGAAGAGATATCCCTGGGGAGTTTCACAGATACGCAGTATGTT. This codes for CSVEEISLGSFTDTQYV.

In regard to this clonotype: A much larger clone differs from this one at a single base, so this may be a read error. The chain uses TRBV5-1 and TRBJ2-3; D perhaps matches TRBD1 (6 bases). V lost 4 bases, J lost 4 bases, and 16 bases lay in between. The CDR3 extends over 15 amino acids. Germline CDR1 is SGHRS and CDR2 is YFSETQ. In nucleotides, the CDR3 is TGCGCCAGCAGCACTGAGGGGGTTAGTTCAGATACGCAGTATTTT. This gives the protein CASSTEGVSSDTQYF.

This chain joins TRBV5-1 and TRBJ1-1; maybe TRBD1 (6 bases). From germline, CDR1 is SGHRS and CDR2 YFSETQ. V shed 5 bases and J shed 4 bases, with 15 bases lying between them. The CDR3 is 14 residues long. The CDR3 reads CASRFGQGSTEAFF. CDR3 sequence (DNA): TGCGCCAGCAGATTTGGGCAGGGGAGCACTGAAGCTTTCTTT.